The present T cell receptor (beta chain) was sequenced within a study of shared clonotypes between healthy human individuals. About this clone itself: What it binds is unknown.

Deep-level settings were used for running the assay. TCRdb keeps only in-frame clones here, not all; method: immunoSEQ multiplex PCR. In the table there are millions of clones, roughly 91% of which are singletons. Trimming stripped 0 bases from V and 9 bases from J, with 13 bases between. CDR1 and CDR2 (germline): SGDLS, YYNGEE. This CDR3 has 14 residues. Study results and caveats: Measured sharing among donors was expected to vary with sequencing depth.

Only CD45RO-negative cells positively selected for CCR7 counted as naive CD8 cells, so terminally differentiated effector memory CD45RA+ cells were excluded. The rearrangement links TRBV9 to TRBJ1-5, with D tentatively TRBD1 (6 bases). The TCR originated in a young man in good health. Some clones in this sample may be carry-over from other donors' samples. Sequencing used naive CD8+ T cells from PBMCs. DNA of the CDR3: TGTGCCAGCAGCGTAGGAGGGGGGGCAGGGCCCCAGCATTTT. Its translation is CASSVGGGAGPQHF.